The sequence of this T cell receptor beta chain was determined in a study of blood T cell repertoires in COVID-19 (dated by TCRdb to 2018 to 2020). Notes on the research overall: Samples from collaborators originated in the United States, Italy and Spain and spanned both the acute and convalescent phases of COVID-19. Samples came from the ongoing ImmuneRACE study (first 160 participants) plus 1,254 subjects from 6 global collaborators. HLA class I and class II types, where available, came from metadata supplied by the sample provider rather than from assay-based typing. Sample metadata almost always included a de-identified subject ID, COVID-19 status, age in years and sex. The repertoires were released in a freely available public database meant as a resource for research on the immune response to SARS-CoV-2. Subjects who had been exposed to COVID-19, were actively infected with it, or had recovered from it provided the deeply sampled blood TCRbeta repertoires that made up the dataset. The material from the prospective study consisted of cDNA or gDNA derived from T cells, B-cell-depleted T cells, or PBMCs. General study outcomes and caveats: How much clinical and demographic metadata was included differed by source and by participant, and the metadata was provided uncurated.

Whole blood was collected in K2EDTA tubes by collaborating institutions according to the institutions' own protocols. For TCRbeta analysis, collaborators shipped samples in one of three forms: frozen whole blood, isolated PBMCs, or DNA extracted from either of those sample types. As concerns this clone: Its antigen specificity is not known. It has no much larger one-base neighbor in the sample; base qualities were not kept.

TCRbeta CDR3 regions were amplified from genomic DNA by means of the immunoSEQ Assay, a bias-controlled multiplex PCR. The authors' pipeline ran thus. Nucleated cell counts per sample were estimated from amplification of reference gene primers within the assay. To quantify the absolute abundance of each unique TCRbeta CDR3 rearrangement, sequence reads were collapsed and filtered. Productive Simpson clonality was computed per sample as the square root of Simpson's diversity index over productive rearrangements. Held by TCRdb, this immuneACCESS table contains in-frame sequences only and omits some clones. Under half of the omission traces to an unresolved V gene where checked; the cause of the rest is unknown. That table gives V, J and clone size, and the DNA gave D and trimming. The sample data list about 73,000 clones, and about 86% of these were observed just once. The top ten constitute roughly 5% of the sample.

From cysteine to phenylalanine, the CDR3 is 16 amino acids long. Only the CDR3 DNA stays, 48 bases, in frame from base 1. CDR1 and CDR2 were assigned from the germline V gene (reference sequence) as LGHDT and YNNKEL. Germline trimming: 1 base from V, 3 bases from J; junction bases outside gene matches: 3. The clonotype comes from a middle-aged man with active COVID-19. Sequenced input: peripheral blood. Rearrangement joined TRBV3-1 (or the pseudogene TRBV3-2) to TRBJ2-1, and TRBD2 aligns with 10 junction nucleotides. CDR3 loop: CASSQVAGGLYNEQFF. The DNA sequence is given as TGTGCCAGCAGCCAAGTAGCGGGGGGCCTCTACAATGAGCAGTTCTTC.